What follows are 2 T cell receptor beta chains derived from one specimen sequenced in a study of blood T cell repertoires in COVID-19. Assay used: immunoSEQ multiplex PCR; TCRdb lists only in-frame clones, some missing. The data contain approximately 220,000 clones, over 75% of them singletons. Specimen: peripheral blood. These receptors were taken from a woman older than 75 with acute or convalescent COVID-19.

This sequence joins TRBV11-2 and TRBJ2-7; TRBD1 matches at 7 bases. V dropped 1 base and J dropped 0; count of bases not matched to a gene: 12. CDR3 size: 18 residues. Per the germline V gene, CDR1 is SGHAT and CDR2 is FQNNGV. As DNA, the CDR3 is TGTGCCAGCAGCTTAGCTTCCCCGGGACAGCTCATCTCCTACGAGCAGTACTTC. Its translation: CASSLASPGQLISYEQYF. Full variable domain (outside the CDR3, taken from reference TRBV11-2 and TRBJ2-7): EAGVAQSPRYKIIEKRQSVAFWCNPISGHATLYWYQQILGQGPKLLIQFQNNGVVDDSQLPKDRFSAERLKGVDSTLKIQPAKLEDSAVYLCASSLASPGQLISYEQYFGPGTRLTVT.

With regard to this clone: This same CDR3 is encoded by further DNA sequences in the sample. The chain has TRBV3-1 (or the pseudogene TRBV3-2) and TRBJ1-1, with D possibly TRBD1 on 6 matching bases. V gave up 4 bases and J gave up 0 bases, with 9 bases separating them. This CDR3 has 14 amino acids. Germline V gives CDR1 LGHDT, CDR2 YNNKEL (reference sequence). The CDR3 sequence: CASSPGQMNTEAFF. The CDR3 DNA is TGTGCCAGCAGCCCGGGACAAATGAACACTGAAGCTTTCTTT.